This entry describes one TCR beta chain. From germline, CDR1 is SEHNR and CDR2 FQNEAQ (reference sequence). This CDR3 is built from 16 residues. The ends lost 4 bases at V and 6 bases at J; junction bases unmatched: 8. The sample comes from a study of T cells in Graves' hyperthyroidism and ophthalmopathy. What was amplified from RNA transcripts were TCR beta CDR3 regions. The HTBI primer set was used in a first-round RT-PCR of the TCR CDR3. MiXCR, run by TCRdb on the multiplex PCR reads, gives a single entry per CDR3 protein. The sample consists of about 340,000 distinct CDR3 sequences, roughly a fifth of them appearing once.

What was sequenced was blood. This TCR was sampled from a woman in her fifties or sixties with Graves' hyperthyroidism. The chain recombines TRBV7-9 with TRBJ1-6, with 8 bases aligning to TRBD1. This CDR3 is CASSSSGTGPNSPLHF. The DNA of the CDR3 is TGTGCCAGCAGCTCCTCCGGGACAGGACCTAATTCACCCCTCCACTTT. The complete variable domain, with remaining parts taken from reference TRBV7-9 and TRBJ1-6, reads DTGVSQNPRHKITKRGQNVTFRCDPISEHNRLYWYRQTLGQGPEFLTYFQNEAQLEKSRLLSDRFSAERPKGSFSTLEIQRTEQGDSAMYLCASSSSGTGPNSPLHFGNGTRLTVT.